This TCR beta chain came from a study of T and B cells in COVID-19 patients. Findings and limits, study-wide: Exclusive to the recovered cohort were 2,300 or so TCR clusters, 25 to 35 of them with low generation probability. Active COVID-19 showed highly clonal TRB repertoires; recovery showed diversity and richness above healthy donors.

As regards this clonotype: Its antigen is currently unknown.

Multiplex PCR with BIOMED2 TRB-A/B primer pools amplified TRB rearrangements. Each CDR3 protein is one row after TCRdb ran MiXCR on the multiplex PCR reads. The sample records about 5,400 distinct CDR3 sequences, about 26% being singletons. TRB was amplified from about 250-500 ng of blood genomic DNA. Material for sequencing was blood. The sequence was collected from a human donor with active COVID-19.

DNA of the CDR3: TGTGCCAGCAGCCCCGGACTAGCGGGACACTACAATGAGCAGTTCTTC. It specifies CASSPGLAGHYNEQFF. The chain carries TRBV7-9 and TRBJ2-1; 12 bases are a match to TRBD2. V was pared by 5 bases and J by 3 bases, with 5 bases of the junction left unmatched. Per germline, CDR1 SEHNR and CDR2 FQNEAQ (reference sequence). CDR3 length: 16 residues. Supplemented by reference TRBV7-9 and TRBJ2-1, the full variable domain reads DTGVSQNPRHKITKRGQNVTFRCDPISEHNRLYWYRQTLGQGPEFLTYFQNEAQLEKSRLLSDRFSAERPKGSFSTLEIQRTEQGDSAMYLCASSPGLAGHYNEQFFGPGTRLTVL.